Listed below are T cell receptor beta chains from one sample, sequenced in a study of cytomegalovirus exposure and HLA in healthy donors. Generated by immunoSEQ multiplex PCR, the TCRdb table keeps only in-frame clones and is missing some. The table shows 150,000 to 200,000 clones, with 86% occurring only once. Sequencing was done on a sample of PBMCs. Receptor source: a woman younger than 45 in good health and CMV-seronegative. The CDR3 runs from the conserved cysteine through the conserved F or W. Each record gives: J gene, clone size, D gene, V gene, CDR3 protein, CDR3 DNA. The D gene is left open where the match is weak. Not all rows give a size; the values are once, few, many and, for expanded clones, a class.

TRBJ1-1 | . | . | TRBV5-1 | CASSPQSVVNTEAFF | TGCGCCAGCAGCCCACAATCGGTTGTGAACACTGAAGCTTTCTTT
TRBJ2-3 | . | . | TRBV11-2 | CASSFRIASFGTDTQYF | TGTGCCAGCAGCTTTAGGATAGCTTCATTTGGCACAGATACGCAGTATTTT
TRBJ1-2 | . | . | TRBV27 | CASSEKRGQPHYGYTF | TGTGCCAGCAGCGAAAAAAGAGGACAGCCTCACTATGGCTACACCTTC
TRBJ2-1 | . | TRBD1 | TRBV7-8 | CASSSRQGAGNEQFF | TGTGCCAGCAGCTCCAGACAGGGGGCAGGGAATGAGCAGTTCTTC
TRBJ2-1 | once | TRBD2 | TRBV2 | CASRLGASGTNEQFF | TGTGCCAGCAGACTAGGGGCTAGCGGGACCAATGAGCAGTTCTTC
TRBJ2-3 | . | TRBD2 | TRBV7-3 | CASSKGTSGATDTQYF | TGTGCCAGCAGCAAGGGGACTAGCGGGGCCACAGATACGCAGTATTTT
TRBJ1-6 | . | TRBD1 | TRBV27 | CASSLQGVWSYNSPLHF | TGTGCCAGCAGTTTACAGGGGGTCTGGTCCTATAATTCACCCCTCCACTTT
TRBJ1-1 | few | . | TRBV6-5 | CASRPGGSEAFF | TGTGCCAGCAGGCCCGGGGGGTCCGAAGCTTTCTTT
TRBJ2-7 | . | . | TRBV18 | CASSPGGYEQYF | TGTGCCAGCTCACCGGGCGGCTACGAGCAGTACTTC
TRBJ1-1 | . | . | TRBV7-8 | CASSSGSDVDEAFF | TGTGCCAGCAGCTCCGGGTCCGATGTTGATGAAGCTTTCTTT
TRBJ1-1 | . | . | TRBV7-7 | CASSLVQGTNTEAFF | TGTGCTAGCAGCTTAGTTCAGGGGACGAACACTGAAGCTTTCTTT
TRBJ1-5 | once | TRBD1 | TRBV19 | CASIGTGYQPQHF | TGTGCCAGTATAGGGACAGGTTATCAGCCCCAGCATTTT
TRBJ2-7 | . | . | TRBV14 | CASSLRRGGSYEQYF | TGTGCCAGCAGCCTTCGGAGAGGGGGATCCTACGAGCAGTACTTC
TRBJ2-1 | . | . | TRBV29-1 | CSVVSSFNEQFF | TGCAGCGTTGTTTCTAGCTTCAATGAGCAGTTCTTC
TRBJ1-2 | . | . | TRBV6-1 | CASSAGQLNYGYTF | TGTGCCAGCAGCGCAGGACAACTTAACTATGGCTACACCTTC
TRBJ1-1 | . | TRBD1 | TRBV19 | CASMLRGKAGGFLNTEAFF | TGTGCCAGTATGCTCAGGGGCAAGGCAGGGGGGTTCCTGAACACTGAAGCTTTCTTT
TRBJ1-2 | . | . | TRBV28 | CASSLATYYGYTF | TGTGCCAGCAGTTTGGCAACTTACTATGGCTACACCTTC
TRBJ1-1 | . | . | TRBV27 | CASSLAGNTEAFF | TGTGCCAGCAGTTTAGCCGGGAACACTGAAGCTTTCTTT
TRBJ2-7 | once | TRBD1 | TRBV6-1 | CASSARDRYF | TGTGCCAGCAGTGCCCGGGACAGGTACTTC
TRBJ1-1 | . | . | TRBV5-6 | CASSLIGQRWAFF | TGTGCCAGCAGCTTGATAGGGCAGCGGTGGGCTTTCTTT
TRBJ1-1 | . | . | TRBV6-5 | CASRRGGNTEAFF | TGTGCCAGCAGAAGAGGGGGGAACACTGAAGCTTTCTTT
TRBJ2-5 | . | TRBD1 | TRBV7-7 | CASSSGQQETQYF | TGTGCTAGCAGCTCGGGACAGCAAGAGACCCAGTACTTC
TRBJ1-2 | . | . | TRBV15 | CATSRDQNYGYTF | TGTGCCACCAGCAGAGATCAAAACTATGGCTACACCTTC
TRBJ2-7 | . | . | TRBV4-1 | CASSQEIAVYEQYF | TGCGCCAGCAGCCAAGAAATAGCCGTCTACGAGCAGTACTTC
TRBJ1-1 | . | . | TRBV4-3 | CASSQDPGSEGDTEAFF | TGCGCCAGCAGCCAAGATCCGGGTTCCGAGGGGGACACTGAAGCTTTCTTT
TRBJ1-1 | . | TRBD1 | TRBV13 | CASSIQGGGVEAFF | TGTGCCAGCAGCATCCAGGGGGGAGGGGTTGAAGCTTTCTTT
TRBJ1-2 | . | TRBD1 | TRBV7-2 | CASIPDRAWNYGYTF | TGTGCCAGCATCCCAGACAGGGCCTGGAACTATGGCTACACCTTC
TRBJ2-1 | once | . | TRBV18 | CASSGPRADEQFF | TGTGCCAGCTCTGGGCCCCGAGCCGATGAGCAGTTCTTC
TRBJ2-1 | once | TRBD2 | TRBV29-1 | CSVEPGLADSYNEQFF | TGCAGCGTTGAACCCGGACTAGCGGACTCCTACAATGAGCAGTTCTTC
TRBJ1-5 | . | . | TRBV7-2 | CASSLVGFGQPQHF | TGTGCCAGCAGCTTAGTGGGGTTTGGGCAGCCCCAGCATTTT
TRBJ1-2 | . | . | TRBV2 | CASSPDRKYGYTF | TGTGCCAGCAGCCCCGACAGGAAATATGGCTACACCTTC
TRBJ2-3 | once | TRBD1 | TRBV29-1 | CSGTMGTVRTDTQYF | TGCAGCGGTACCATGGGGACAGTACGCACAGATACGCAGTATTTT
TRBJ2-5 | . | . | TRBV28 | CASSLSGLGETQYF | TGTGCCAGCAGTTTGTCGGGGTTAGGAGAGACCCAGTACTTC
TRBJ1-1 | . | . | TRBV11-2 | CASSPPDRNTEAFF | TGTGCCAGCAGCCCTCCCGACAGGAACACTGAAGCTTTCTTT
TRBJ1-5 | . | . | TRBV28 | CASSLNRYQHF | TGTGCCAGCAGTTTAAACAGGTACCAGCATTTT
TRBJ2-3 | . | TRBD2 | TRBV20-1 | CSAGTSGTQYF | TGCAGTGCCGGGACTAGCGGAACGCAGTATTTT
TRBJ2-2 | . | . | TRBV5-4 | CASSSPRSNTGELFF | TGTGCCAGCAGCTCCCCAAGGTCGAACACCGGGGAGCTGTTTTTT
TRBJ2-7 | . | TRBD2 | TRBV15 | CATSIPRASGGSEQYF | TGTGCCACCAGCATACCCCGGGCTAGCGGGGGATCCGAGCAGTACTTC
TRBJ1-4 | . | TRBD1 | TRBV5-1 | CASSVRQGADEKLFF | TGCGCCAGCAGCGTAAGACAGGGGGCAGATGAAAAACTGTTTTTT
TRBJ1-5 | once | TRBD1 | TRBV19 | CASLDREGLQPQHF | TGTGCCAGTTTGGACAGGGAAGGGCTCCAGCCCCAGCATTTT
TRBJ1-1 | . | . | TRBV2 | CASIGQMNTEAFF | TGTGCCAGCATCGGACAGATGAACACTGAAGCTTTCTTT
TRBJ1-4 | once | . | TRBV6-1 | CASTGGRGNEKLFF | TGTGCCAGCACTGGAGGGAGGGGTAATGAAAAACTGTTTTTT
TRBJ2-7 | few | . | TRBV2 | CASSEGTDYEQYF | TGTGCCAGCAGTGAAGGGACAGACTACGAGCAGTACTTC
TRBJ2-7 | . | TRBD1 | TRBV2 | CASRPRDRGYEQYF | TGTGCCAGCAGGCCCCGGGACAGGGGTTACGAGCAGTACTTC
TRBJ2-1 | once | . | TRBV29-1 | CSVEDSVREQFF | TGCAGCGTTGAAGATTCAGTGCGGGAGCAGTTCTTC
TRBJ2-6 | . | . | TRBV5-1 | CASSLGQSGANVLTF | TGCGCCAGCAGCTTGGGACAGTCTGGGGCCAACGTCCTGACTTTC
TRBJ1-2 | . | TRBD1 | TRBV27 | CASSPRQGHGYTF | TGTGCCAGCAGTCCCCGACAGGGCCATGGCTACACCTTC
TRBJ1-1 | . | TRBD1 | TRBV7-9 | CASSPHGQGRWNTEAFF | TGTGCCAGCAGCCCCCATGGACAGGGCCGGTGGAACACTGAAGCTTTCTTT
TRBJ1-1 | . | . | TRBV27 | CASSTPDLGKSEAFF | TGTGCCAGCAGTACCCCCGACCTAGGGAAGAGTGAAGCTTTCTTT
TRBJ2-1 | . | TRBD2 | TRBV2 | CASSDPGLASYNEQFF | TGTGCCAGCAGTGACCCGGGACTAGCTTCATACAATGAGCAGTTCTTC
TRBJ2-7 | . | . | TRBV30 | CAWSRLYEQYF | TGTGCCTGGAGTCGACTCTACGAGCAGTACTTC
TRBJ2-3 | . | . | TRBV18 | CASSLRDGNTDTQYF | TGTGCCAGCTCACTCCGGGACGGAAACACAGATACGCAGTATTTT
TRBJ2-5 | . | . | TRBV27 | CASSFTRGETQYF | TGTGCCAGCAGTTTCACTAGGGGGGAGACCCAGTACTTC
TRBJ2-1 | once | TRBD2 | TRBV5-4 | CASSQTGTSGNNEQFF | TGTGCCAGCAGCCAGACGGGGACTAGCGGAAACAATGAGCAGTTCTTC
TRBJ2-5 | . | TRBD2 | TRBV7-8 | CASSLEWAGGKETQYF | TGTGCCAGCAGCTTAGAATGGGCGGGGGGTAAAGAGACCCAGTACTTC
TRBJ1-2 | once | TRBD1 | TRBV5-6 | CASSLGGRGHGYTF | TGTGCCAGCAGCTTGGGGGGCAGGGGGCACGGCTACACCTTC
TRBJ2-3 | . | . | TRBV9 | CASSVSTDTQYF | TGTGCCAGCAGCGTATCCACAGATACGCAGTATTTT
TRBJ2-5 | . | . | TRBV7-7 | CASRRGRVGETQYF | TGTGCCAGCAGGAGGGGGAGGGTTGGAGAGACCCAGTACTTC